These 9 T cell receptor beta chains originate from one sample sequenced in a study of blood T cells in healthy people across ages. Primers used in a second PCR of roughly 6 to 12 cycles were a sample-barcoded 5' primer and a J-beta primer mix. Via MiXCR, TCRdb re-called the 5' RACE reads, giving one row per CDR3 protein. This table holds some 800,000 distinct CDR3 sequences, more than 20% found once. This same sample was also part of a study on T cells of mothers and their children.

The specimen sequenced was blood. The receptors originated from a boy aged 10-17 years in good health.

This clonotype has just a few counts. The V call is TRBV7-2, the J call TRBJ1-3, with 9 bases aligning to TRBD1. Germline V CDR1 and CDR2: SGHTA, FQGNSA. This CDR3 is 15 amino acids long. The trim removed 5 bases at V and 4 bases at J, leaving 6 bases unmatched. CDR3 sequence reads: CASSPEGQGGNTIYF. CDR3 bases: TGTGCCAGCAGCCCGGAGGGACAGGGAGGAAACACCATATATTTT.

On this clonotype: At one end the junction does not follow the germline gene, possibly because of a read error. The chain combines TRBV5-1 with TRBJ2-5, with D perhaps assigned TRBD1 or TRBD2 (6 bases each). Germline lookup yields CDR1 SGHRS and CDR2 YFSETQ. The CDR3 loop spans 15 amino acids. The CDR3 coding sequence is TGCACCAGCAGCGAGGGGGGAATGTCATTAGAGACCCAGTACTTC. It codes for CTSSEGGMSLETQYF.

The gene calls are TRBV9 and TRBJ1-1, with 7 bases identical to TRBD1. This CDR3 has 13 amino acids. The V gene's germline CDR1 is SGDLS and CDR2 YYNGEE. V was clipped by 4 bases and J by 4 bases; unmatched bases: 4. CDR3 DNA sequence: TGTGCCAGCAGCCCCGACAGGGCCACTGAAGCTTTCTTT. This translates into CASSPDRATEAFF.

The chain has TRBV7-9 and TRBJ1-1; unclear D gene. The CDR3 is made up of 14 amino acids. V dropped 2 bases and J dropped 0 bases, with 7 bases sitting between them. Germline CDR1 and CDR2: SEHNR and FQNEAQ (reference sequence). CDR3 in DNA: TGTGCCAGCAGCTTATTAGACATGAACACTGAAGCTTTCTTT. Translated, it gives CASSLLDMNTEAFF.

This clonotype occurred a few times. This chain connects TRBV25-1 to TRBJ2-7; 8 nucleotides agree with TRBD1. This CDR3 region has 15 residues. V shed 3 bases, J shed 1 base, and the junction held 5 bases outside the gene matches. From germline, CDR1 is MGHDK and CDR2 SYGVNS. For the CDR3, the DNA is TGTGCCAGCAGTGATCCCGGACAGGGATCCTACGAGCAGTACTTC. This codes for CASSDPGQGSYEQYF.

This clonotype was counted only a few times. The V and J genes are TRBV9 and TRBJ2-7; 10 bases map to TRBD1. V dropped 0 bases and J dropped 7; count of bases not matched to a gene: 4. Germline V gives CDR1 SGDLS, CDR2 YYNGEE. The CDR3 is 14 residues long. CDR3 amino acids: CASSVDPDRGEQYF. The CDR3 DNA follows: TGTGCCAGCAGCGTAGACCCGGACAGGGGGGAGCAGTACTTC.

This chain's CDR3 is CASRGGGLGSNEQFF. CDR3 DNA sequence: TGTGCCAGCAGGGGCGGGGGACTAGGATCCAATGAGCAGTTCTTC. V usage is TRBV25-1 and J usage is TRBJ2-1; 8 bases fit TRBD2. The ends lost 6 bases at V and 6 bases at J; junction bases unmatched: 10. Germline values: CDR1 MGHDK, CDR2 SYGVNS. The CDR3 is made up of 15 amino acids.

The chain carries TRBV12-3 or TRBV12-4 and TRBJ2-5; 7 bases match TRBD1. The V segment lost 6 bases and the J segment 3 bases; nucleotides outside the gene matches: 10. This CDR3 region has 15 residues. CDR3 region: CASSRFGQDEETQYF. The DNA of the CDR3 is TGTGCCAGCAGCCGGTTCGGACAGGACGAAGAGACCCAGTACTTC.

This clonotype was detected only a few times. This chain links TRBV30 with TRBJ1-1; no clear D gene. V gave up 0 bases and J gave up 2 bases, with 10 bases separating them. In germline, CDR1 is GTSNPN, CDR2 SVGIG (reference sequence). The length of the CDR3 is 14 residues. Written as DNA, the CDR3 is TGTGCCTGGAGTGTACTACGGTCAAACACTGAAGCTTTCTTT. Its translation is CAWSVLRSNTEAFF.